A single sample is the source of the 13 T cell receptor beta chains below, sequenced in a study of blood T cells in healthy people across ages. A J-beta primer mix and a sample-barcoded 5' primer were used in a second PCR of roughly 7 to 12 cycles. TCRdb re-called the 5' RACE reads through MiXCR, storing one row per CDR3 protein. The sample lists approximately 1,100,000 distinct CDR3 sequences, 40% to 55% occurring once. The sequenced material came from blood. Every receptor here comes from a woman aged 60-70 years in good health.

This clonotype was seen a handful of times. The genes are TRBV12-5 and TRBJ2-5; no reliable D call. The length of the CDR3 is 15 residues. V dropped 1 base and J dropped 2 bases, with 11 bases sitting between them. Germline CDR1 LGHNT, CDR2 FRNRAP. CDR3: CASGLEGWGQETQYF. The DNA of the CDR3 is TGTGCTAGTGGTTTGGAGGGCTGGGGTCAAGAGACCCAGTACTTC.

This clonotype was observed many times. This rearrangement joins TRBV29-1 to TRBJ1-2; D is unclear. The V gene's germline CDR1 is SQVTM and CDR2 ANQGSEA. V lost 1 base to trimming and J lost 13 bases, with 4 bases between them. This CDR3 region has 8 residues. CDR3: CSVEGPTF. Written as DNA, the CDR3 is TGCAGCGTTGAAGGTCCCACCTTC.

The CDR3 spells CASIQTGRGGELFF. DNA for the CDR3: TGTGCCAGCATACAGACAGGGCGGGGCGGGGAGCTGTTTTTT. The V and J genes are TRBV6-5 and TRBJ2-2; D might be TRBD1 (7 bases). V lost 7 bases, J lost 7 bases, and 16 bases lay in between. This CDR3 contains 14 residues. Germline assignment: CDR1 MNHEY and CDR2 SVGAGI.

V is TRBV29-1 and J is TRBJ1-2; TRBD1 matches at 9 bases. Germline V gene data show CDR1 as SQVTM and CDR2 as ANQGSEA. The CDR3 consists of 15 residues. After removal of 6 bases from V and 4 bases from J, the junction contained 12 bases not matched to a gene. This CDR3 is CSVGGQGGLGYGYTF. In DNA form, the CDR3 reads TGCAGCGTGGGGGGACAGGGTGGGCTAGGCTATGGCTACACCTTC.

This clonotype occurred a few times. The chain employs TRBV12-3 or TRBV12-4 and TRBJ1-5, with TRBD1 identical over 8 bases. The CDR3 length is 13 residues. J lost 9 bases, V lost 5 bases, and 6 bases had no gene match. The CDR3 DNA is TGTGCCAGCAGTGGACAGGGTGTAGGGCCCCAGCATTTT. It is translated as CASSGQGVGPQHF.

V is TRBV10-3 and J is TRBJ2-5; 7 nucleotides match TRBD1. The junction had 10 bases not matched to a gene; V was cut back by 0 bases and J by 0 bases. Germline V lookup: CDR1 ENHRY, CDR2 SYGVKD. The length of the CDR3 is 18 residues. CDR3 in DNA: TGTGCCATCAGTGAGTCGAGTAGGGCCGGGACAGACCAAGAGACCCAGTACTTC. Protein: CAISESSRAGTDQETQYF.

The V call is TRBV30, the J call TRBJ1-4; no clear D gene. The CDR3 runs to 12 residues. Germline loops: CDR1 GTSNPN, CDR2 SVGIG (reference sequence). Trimming pared 0 bases from V and 8 bases from J, leaving 7 bases between. This chain's CDR3 is CAWSVRDEKLFF. The CDR3 bases are TGTGCCTGGAGTGTACGCGACGAAAAACTGTTTTTT.

The V and J genes are TRBV12-3 or TRBV12-4 and TRBJ2-1; D gene ambiguous. The CDR3 sequence is 11 residues long. V dropped 7 bases and J dropped 7 bases, with 8 bases sitting between them. The CDR3 coding sequence is TGTGCCAGCAAGTCTCGTAATGAGCAGTTCTTC. Its protein product is CASKSRNEQFF.

This rearrangement joins TRBV6-6 to TRBJ2-1, with D tentatively TRBD2 (6 bases). V was cut by 6 bases and J by 4 bases, with 16 bases left in between. Germline CDR1 and CDR2: MNHNY and SVGAGI (reference sequence). This CDR3 has 15 residues. The DNA for the CDR3 is TGTGCCAGCAGCGAAGTGGAGGAGGGGTACAATGAGCAGTTCTTC. Translation: CASSEVEEGYNEQFF.

This chain links TRBV5-1 with TRBJ2-1; weak D call: TRBD2 (6 bases). The closer fit of TRBJ2-7 to the DNA end suggests the J call may be wrong. The CDR3 runs to 17 residues. Germline CDR1 and CDR2: SGHRS and YFSETQ. The CDR3 reads CASSSQRAPAAYNEQYF. CDR3 DNA sequence: TGCGCCAGCAGCTCCCAGCGGGCCCCCGCCGCGTACAATGAGCAGTACTTC.

The chain recombines TRBV7-2 with TRBJ2-7, with D unresolved. The length of the CDR3 is 14 residues. V lost 5 bases and J lost 5, with 16 bases in between. CDR1 is SGHTA and CDR2 is FQGNSA in the germline V gene. In DNA, the CDR3 is TGTGCCAGCAGCGTGTACCCTCAGGTGAACGAGCAGTACTTC. As protein: CASSVYPQVNEQYF.

This chain uses TRBV18 with TRBJ2-3, with unresolved D. The CDR3 is made up of 14 amino acids. The ends were cut back, 3 bases at V and 0 bases at J, with 7 bases in the middle. Germline V lookup: CDR1 KGHSH, CDR2 LQKENI. CDR3 protein: CASSPVQSTDTQYF. CDR3 nucleotides: TGTGCCAGCTCACCTGTACAGAGCACAGATACGCAGTATTTT.

This clonotype was seen a handful of times. The chain uses TRBV10-2 and TRBJ2-3; 8 bases fit TRBD2. V lost 6 bases and J lost 2; bases outside the gene matches: 7. Germline assignment: CDR1 WSHSY and CDR2 SAAADI. The CDR3 loop spans 15 amino acids. The CDR3 region is CASRSGTRPTDTQYF. CDR3 DNA sequence: TGCGCCAGCAGGTCCGGGACTAGACCCACAGATACGCAGTATTTT.